Here is one T cell receptor (beta chain) with its context. What this receptor recognizes is not known. There are no base qualities to consult, and no much larger clone falls within one base. Trimming takes 0 bases from V and 2 bases from J, and the germline ends sit 4 bases apart. CDR1 MNHNY and CDR2 SVGAGI were looked up in the germline V gene (reference sequence). The CDR3 contains 13 residues, cysteine and phenylalanine counted. Only the CDR3 region is kept as DNA, spanning 39 bases read in frame from base 1. This entry is derived from a study of OX40 agonist ivuxolimab in advanced cancers. Some background on the complete study: The costimulatory receptor OX40 (CD134) was targeted by ivuxolimab, a fully human IgG2 agonistic monoclonal antibody. The paper reports the monotherapy dose-escalation portion (N of about 50 patients) of the phase I ivuxolimab trial. A male proportion of around 83% and a mean age of approximately 55 years, ranging from about 20 to 85, were recorded for the dose-escalation cohort. Intravenous ivuxolimab was administered to patients every 2 weeks at six dose levels: 0.01, 0.1, 0.3, 1.5, 3 and 10 mg/kg. The point of sequencing TCRbeta in the periphery was to test whether ivuxolimab changed TCR sequence diversity and drove clonal T-cell expansion. Prior anti-PD-1, anti-PD-L1 or anti-CTLA-4 therapy was permitted, and checkpoint inhibitors had been received by around 39% of dose-escalation patients. Of the 52 patients in dose escalation, 19 had hepatocellular carcinoma, about 15 had melanoma, 9 had renal cell carcinoma and 9 had head and neck cancer. Partial responses were achieved by three dose-escalation patients, of whom one had hepatocellular carcinoma and two had cutaneous melanoma. Results the study describes overall, beyond this receptor: Partial responders in the 0.1-3.0 mg/kg groups had among the lowest normalized peripheral clonal expansion, especially among CD8+ T cells. Low levels of normalized T-cell clonal expansion were also seen in some nonresponding patients. At doses of 0.1 to 3.0 mg/kg, clonal expansion of both CD4+ and CD8+ blood T cells was observed from baseline to week 6. Which antigens the clonally expanded peripheral T cells were specific for was not determined. After ivuxolimab, more expanded clones were found on average in CD8+ T cells than in CD4+ T cells.

Patients with a history of autoimmune disease or receiving systemic immunosuppression were excluded from the trial. In every dose cohort, peripheral blood was drawn for TCR sequencing at baseline, cycle 4 day 1, and cycle 7 day 1. Samples came from an open-label, multicenter, first-in-human phase I dose-escalation trial of ivuxolimab. The trial enrolled adults with locally advanced or metastatic head and neck squamous cell, hepatocellular, melanoma or renal cell carcinoma. CD4+ and CD8+ T cells were sorted separately from peripheral blood before TCR sequencing. For sequencing of the TCRbeta CDR3 region, genomic DNA was extracted from the sorted cells. TCRbeta CDR3 regions were sequenced using the immunoSEQ Assay. TCRdb limited this immuneACCESS table to in-frame rearrangements with V and J called. A share of clones is missing; checked studies link under half to unresolved V genes, and the rest is unexplained. This sample holds fewer than 95,000 clones; 92% were observed only once. Under 4% of the sample is held by the ten biggest clonotypes.

The sequencing used CD4+ or CD8+ T cells sorted from blood, collected in a trial of the OX40 agonist ivuxolimab. The chain joins TRBV6-6 to TRBJ1-1; the D gene is not confidently resolved. This TCR derives from an adult with an advanced solid tumor such as melanoma, head and neck, liver or kidney cancer. The base sequence is TGTGCCAGCAGTTACTCAGATAACACTGAAGCTTTCTTT. This gives the protein CASSYSDNTEAFF.